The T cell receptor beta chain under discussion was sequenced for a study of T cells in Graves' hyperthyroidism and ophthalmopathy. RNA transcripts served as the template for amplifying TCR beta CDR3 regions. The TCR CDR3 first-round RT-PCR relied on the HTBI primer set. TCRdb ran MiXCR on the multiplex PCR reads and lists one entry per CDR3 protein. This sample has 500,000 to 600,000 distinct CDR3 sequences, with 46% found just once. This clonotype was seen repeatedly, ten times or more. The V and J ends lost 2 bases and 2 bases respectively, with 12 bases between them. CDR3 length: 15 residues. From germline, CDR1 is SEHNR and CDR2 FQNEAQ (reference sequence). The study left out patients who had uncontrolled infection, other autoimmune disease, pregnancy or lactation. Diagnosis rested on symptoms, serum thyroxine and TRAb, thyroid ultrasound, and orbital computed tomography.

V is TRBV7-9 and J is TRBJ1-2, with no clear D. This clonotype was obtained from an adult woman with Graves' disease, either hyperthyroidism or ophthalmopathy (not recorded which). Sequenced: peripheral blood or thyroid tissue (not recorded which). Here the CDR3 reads CASSLTHPTNYGYTF. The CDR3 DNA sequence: TGTGCCAGCAGCTTAACTCATCCGACCAACTATGGCTACACCTTC.